Listed below are T cell receptor beta chains from one sample, sequenced in a study of OX40 agonist ivuxolimab in advanced cancers. Profiling relied on immunoSEQ multiplex PCR, and the TCRdb table lists in-frame clones only, not all of them. Among approximately 60,000 clones listed, 84% were seen once. This sample comprised CD4+ or CD8+ T cells sorted from blood, obtained in a trial of the OX40 agonist ivuxolimab. These TCRs come from an adult with an advanced solid tumor such as melanoma, head and neck, liver or kidney cancer. Each CDR3 is given with its conserved first and last residue. The D gene is left open where the match is weak. Not all rows give a size; the values are once, few, many and, for expanded clones, a class.

j_gene: TRBJ1-2
v_gene: TRBV6-5
abundance: once
d_gene: -
CDR3aa: CASSSSTAHYGYTF
CDR3nt: TGTGCCAGCAGTTCTTCAACAGCGCACTATGGCTACACCTTC

j_gene: TRBJ1-1
v_gene: TRBV9
abundance: -
d_gene: -
CDR3aa: CASSVEGENTEAFF
CDR3nt: TGTGCCAGCAGCGTAGAAGGTGAGAACACTGAAGCTTTCTTT

j_gene: TRBJ2-7
v_gene: TRBV2
abundance: few
d_gene: -
CDR3aa: CASSRPVSYEQYF
CDR3nt: TGTGCCAGCAGTAGGCCAGTCTCCTACGAGCAGTACTTC

j_gene: TRBJ1-1
v_gene: TRBV18
abundance: -
d_gene: TRBD1
CDR3aa: CASSPRQGAVDTEAFF
CDR3nt: TGTGCCAGCTCGCCCCGGCAGGGGGCTGTGGACACTGAAGCTTTCTTT

j_gene: TRBJ2-1
v_gene: TRBV11-2
abundance: few
d_gene: -
CDR3aa: CASSLVGNEQFF
CDR3nt: TGTGCCAGCAGCTTAGTTGGGAATGAGCAGTTCTTC

j_gene: TRBJ2-7
v_gene: TRBV5-1
abundance: -
d_gene: -
CDR3aa: CASNLDDYEQYF
CDR3nt: TGCGCCAGCAACCTCGACGACTACGAGCAGTACTTC

j_gene: TRBJ2-2
v_gene: TRBV5-4
abundance: -
d_gene: -
CDR3aa: CASRKEVNTGELFF
CDR3nt: TGTGCCAGCCGGAAGGAAGTTAACACCGGGGAGCTGTTTTTT

j_gene: TRBJ2-1
v_gene: TRBV5-1
abundance: -
d_gene: TRBD2
CDR3aa: CASSLELAGDEGEQFF
CDR3nt: TGCGCCAGCAGCCTCGAACTAGCGGGAGACGAAGGTGAGCAGTTCTTC

j_gene: TRBJ2-1
v_gene: TRBV7-6
abundance: -
d_gene: -
CDR3aa: CASSLGPLPGINEQFF
CDR3nt: TGTGCCAGCAGCTTAGGTCCCCTGCCAGGGATCAATGAGCAGTTCTTC

j_gene: TRBJ1-1
v_gene: TRBV27
abundance: -
d_gene: TRBD1
CDR3aa: CASRFTGENTEAFF
CDR3nt: TGTGCCAGCAGATTTACAGGGGAAAACACTGAAGCTTTCTTT

j_gene: TRBJ2-7
v_gene: TRBV2
abundance: -
d_gene: -
CDR3aa: CATLWGVRGYEQYF
CDR3nt: TGTGCCACCCTCTGGGGGGTCCGGGGCTACGAGCAGTACTTC

j_gene: TRBJ2-1
v_gene: TRBV4-1
abundance: -
d_gene: -
CDR3aa: CASSQIDLVVYNEQFF
CDR3nt: TGCGCCAGCAGCCAAATTGATCTGGTGGTTTACAATGAGCAGTTCTTC

j_gene: TRBJ2-7
v_gene: TRBV6-5
abundance: -
d_gene: TRBD2
CDR3aa: CASSYFGGGTYEQYF
CDR3nt: TGTGCCAGCAGTTACTTTGGGGGGGGAACCTACGAGCAGTACTTC

j_gene: TRBJ1-2
v_gene: TRBV5-4
abundance: -
d_gene: -
CDR3aa: CASSFERLANYGYTF
CDR3nt: TGTGCCAGCAGCTTCGAGCGCTTGGCTAACTATGGCTACACCTTC

j_gene: TRBJ2-1
v_gene: TRBV5-8
abundance: -
d_gene: -
CDR3aa: CASSYPGRSMLEQFF
CDR3nt: TGTGCCAGCAGCTATCCGGGACGGTCGATGTTAGAGCAGTTCTTC

j_gene: TRBJ2-2
v_gene: TRBV19
abundance: -
d_gene: -
CDR3aa: CASSKTGGTTGELFF
CDR3nt: TGTGCCAGTAGTAAGACTGGCGGGACCACCGGGGAGCTGTTTTTT

j_gene: TRBJ2-7
v_gene: TRBV10-3
abundance: -
d_gene: -
CDR3aa: CAISFDPGAEGEQYF
CDR3nt: TGTGCCATCAGTTTCGACCCCGGGGCCGAGGGCGAGCAGTACTTC

j_gene: TRBJ2-1
v_gene: TRBV29-1
abundance: -
d_gene: TRBD2
CDR3aa: CSVDKGLAGIREQFF
CDR3nt: TGCAGCGTCGATAAGGGACTAGCGGGAATACGTGAGCAGTTCTTC

j_gene: TRBJ2-1
v_gene: TRBV9
abundance: -
d_gene: TRBD1
CDR3aa: CASSPGQGSEEQFF
CDR3nt: TGTGCCAGCAGCCCGGGACAGGGATCGGAGGAGCAGTTCTTC

j_gene: TRBJ1-1
v_gene: TRBV15
abundance: few
d_gene: -
CDR3aa: CATSSPRGLGDTEAFF
CDR3nt: TGTGCCACCAGCAGCCCCCGGGGACTCGGGGACACTGAAGCTTTCTTT

j_gene: TRBJ1-1
v_gene: TRBV18
abundance: -
d_gene: TRBD1
CDR3aa: CASSPTGANTEAFF
CDR3nt: TGTGCCAGCTCGCCGACAGGGGCGAACACTGAAGCTTTCTTT

j_gene: TRBJ1-2
v_gene: TRBV5-4
abundance: -
d_gene: -
CDR3aa: CASSGGPKRGGYTF
CDR3nt: TGTGCCAGCAGCGGGGGCCCTAAAAGAGGTGGCTACACCTTC

j_gene: TRBJ2-2
v_gene: TRBV5-4
abundance: -
d_gene: -
CDR3aa: CASRSGQNTGELFF
CDR3nt: TGTGCCAGCAGATCCGGGCAGAACACCGGGGAGCTGTTTTTT

j_gene: TRBJ2-1
v_gene: TRBV4-1
abundance: -
d_gene: TRBD2
CDR3aa: CASSLERAGVDNEQFF
CDR3nt: TGCGCCAGCAGCCTAGAGCGGGCGGGGGTGGACAATGAGCAGTTCTTC

j_gene: TRBJ2-3
v_gene: TRBV7-2
abundance: -
d_gene: -
CDR3aa: CASSAGTANEYF
CDR3nt: TGTGCCAGCAGCGCCGGGACGGCAAACGAGTATTTT

j_gene: TRBJ2-2
v_gene: TRBV7-9
abundance: once
d_gene: TRBD1
CDR3aa: CASSLDLGQDPGELFF
CDR3nt: TGTGCCAGCAGCTTAGATTTGGGACAGGATCCCGGGGAGCTGTTTTTT

j_gene: TRBJ2-3
v_gene: TRBV9
abundance: -
d_gene: -
CDR3aa: CASSVGFGGTDTQYF
CDR3nt: TGTGCCAGCAGCGTAGGGTTTGGGGGCACAGATACGCAGTATTTT

j_gene: TRBJ1-6
v_gene: TRBV9
abundance: -
d_gene: -
CDR3aa: CASSGQTNSPLHF
CDR3nt: TGTGCCAGTTCCGGGCAGACGAATTCACCCCTCCACTTT

j_gene: TRBJ1-5
v_gene: TRBV9
abundance: -
d_gene: -
CDR3aa: CASSVGPTDQPQHF
CDR3nt: TGTGCCAGCAGCGTAGGCCCGACTGATCAGCCCCAGCATTTT

j_gene: TRBJ2-7
v_gene: TRBV2
abundance: -
d_gene: TRBD2
CDR3aa: CASTQGQREGHEQYF
CDR3nt: TGTGCCAGCACTCAAGGCCAGCGGGAGGGCCACGAGCAGTACTTC

j_gene: TRBJ2-1
v_gene: TRBV14
abundance: once
d_gene: TRBD2
CDR3aa: CASSPMLRREGRSYNEQFF
CDR3nt: TGTGCCAGCAGCCCCATGTTGAGGCGGGAGGGCCGTTCCTACAATGAGCAGTTCTTC

j_gene: TRBJ1-1
v_gene: TRBV18
abundance: -
d_gene: -
CDR3aa: CASSPSGVNTEAFF
CDR3nt: TGTGCCAGCTCACCATCCGGAGTGAACACTGAAGCTTTCTTT

j_gene: TRBJ2-1
v_gene: TRBV19
abundance: -
d_gene: TRBD1
CDR3aa: CASSNRDRGGNEQFF
CDR3nt: TGTGCCAGTAGTAACCGGGACAGGGGGGGCAATGAGCAGTTCTTC

j_gene: TRBJ2-2
v_gene: TRBV2
abundance: once
d_gene: -
CDR3aa: CASTKVEGGELFF
CDR3nt: TGTGCCAGCACGAAAGTAGAGGGCGGGGAGCTGTTTTTT

j_gene: TRBJ1-4
v_gene: TRBV5-8
abundance: -
d_gene: -
CDR3aa: CASSLMWATNEKLFF
CDR3nt: TGTGCCAGCAGCTTGATGTGGGCGACTAATGAAAAACTGTTTTTT

j_gene: TRBJ2-6
v_gene: TRBV7-2
abundance: -
d_gene: -
CDR3aa: CASSLAGSLSGANVLTF
CDR3nt: TGTGCCAGCAGCTTAGCAGGCAGCCTCTCTGGGGCCAACGTCCTGACTTTC

j_gene: TRBJ2-3
v_gene: TRBV28
abundance: -
d_gene: TRBD1
CDR3aa: CASQGQGLSTDTQYF
CDR3nt: TGTGCCAGCCAGGGACAGGGCCTGAGCACAGATACGCAGTATTTT

j_gene: TRBJ1-2
v_gene: TRBV29-1
abundance: -
d_gene: -
CDR3aa: CSVGDTANGYTF
CDR3nt: TGCAGCGTTGGAGACACGGCGAACGGCTACACCTTC

j_gene: TRBJ2-5
v_gene: TRBV18
abundance: -
d_gene: TRBD1
CDR3aa: CASSPPGQEETQYF
CDR3nt: TGTGCCAGCTCACCACCGGGACAGGAGGAGACCCAGTACTTC

j_gene: TRBJ2-7
v_gene: TRBV19
abundance: -
d_gene: TRBD2
CDR3aa: CASSFLAGGEQYF
CDR3nt: TGTGCCAGTAGTTTTCTAGCGGGAGGCGAGCAGTACTTC

j_gene: TRBJ1-1
v_gene: TRBV11-2
abundance: -
d_gene: TRBD1
CDR3aa: CASSPGRAGGLMNTEAFF
CDR3nt: TGTGCCAGCAGCCCTGGTCGGGCAGGGGGTTTAATGAACACTGAAGCTTTCTTT

j_gene: TRBJ2-7
v_gene: TRBV19
abundance: -
d_gene: -
CDR3aa: CASSISREGFYEQYF
CDR3nt: TGTGCCAGTAGTATATCCAGAGAGGGCTTCTACGAGCAGTACTTC

j_gene: TRBJ2-7
v_gene: TRBV11-2
abundance: -
d_gene: -
CDR3aa: CASSLATLSKVYEQYF
CDR3nt: TGTGCCAGCAGCTTAGCGACCCTTAGCAAGGTCTACGAGCAGTACTTC

j_gene: TRBJ1-2
v_gene: TRBV7-8
abundance: -
d_gene: TRBD1
CDR3aa: CASSLSGTGLSETYGYTF
CDR3nt: TGTGCCAGCAGCTTGTCCGGGACAGGGCTAAGCGAAACCTATGGCTACACCTTC

j_gene: TRBJ2-1
v_gene: TRBV5-4
abundance: -
d_gene: -
CDR3aa: CASSLWHEQFF
CDR3nt: TGTGCCAGCAGCTTGTGGCATGAGCAGTTCTTC

j_gene: TRBJ2-3
v_gene: TRBV7-9
abundance: -
d_gene: -
CDR3aa: CASSAGYEPSTDTQYF
CDR3nt: TGTGCCAGCAGCGCCGGGTACGAACCTAGCACAGATACGCAGTATTTT

j_gene: TRBJ2-3
v_gene: TRBV4-1
abundance: -
d_gene: TRBD1
CDR3aa: CASSQDGSQGITDTQYF
CDR3nt: TGCGCCAGCAGCCAAGATGGGTCACAGGGGATCACAGATACGCAGTATTTT

j_gene: TRBJ1-2
v_gene: TRBV4-3
abundance: many
d_gene: TRBD1
CDR3aa: CASSQDYRGADYGYTF
CDR3nt: TGCGCCAGCAGCCAAGATTACAGGGGGGCGGACTATGGCTACACCTTC

j_gene: TRBJ1-6
v_gene: TRBV10-2
abundance: medium-sized
d_gene: -
CDR3aa: CAIRGGNSPLHF
CDR3nt: TGCGCGATAAGGGGAGGGAATTCACCCCTCCACTTT

j_gene: TRBJ1-2
v_gene: TRBV7-2
abundance: once
d_gene: -
CDR3aa: CASSLVPVNYGYTF
CDR3nt: TGTGCCAGCAGCTTAGTTCCCGTTAACTATGGCTACACCTTC

j_gene: TRBJ2-5
v_gene: TRBV11-3
abundance: -
d_gene: -
CDR3aa: CASSLGIRETQYF
CDR3nt: TGTGCCAGCAGCCTGGGGATTCGGGAGACCCAGTACTTC

j_gene: TRBJ1-5
v_gene: TRBV6-5
abundance: -
d_gene: -
CDR3aa: CASSMVYSNQPQHF
CDR3nt: TGTGCCAGCAGTATGGTGTATAGCAATCAGCCCCAGCATTTT

j_gene: TRBJ2-7
v_gene: TRBV2
abundance: once
d_gene: TRBD2
CDR3aa: CASSGPGLAVSYEQYF
CDR3nt: TGTGCCAGCAGTGGACCGGGACTAGCAGTTTCCTACGAGCAGTACTTC

j_gene: TRBJ1-3
v_gene: TRBV30
abundance: -
d_gene: -
CDR3aa: CAWSVGSYSGNTIYF
CDR3nt: TGTGCCTGGAGTGTAGGATCTTACTCTGGAAACACCATATATTTT

j_gene: TRBJ1-2
v_gene: TRBV2
abundance: once
d_gene: TRBD1
CDR3aa: CASRENQGAEGYTF
CDR3nt: TGTGCCAGCAGAGAGAATCAGGGGGCAGAGGGCTACACCTTC